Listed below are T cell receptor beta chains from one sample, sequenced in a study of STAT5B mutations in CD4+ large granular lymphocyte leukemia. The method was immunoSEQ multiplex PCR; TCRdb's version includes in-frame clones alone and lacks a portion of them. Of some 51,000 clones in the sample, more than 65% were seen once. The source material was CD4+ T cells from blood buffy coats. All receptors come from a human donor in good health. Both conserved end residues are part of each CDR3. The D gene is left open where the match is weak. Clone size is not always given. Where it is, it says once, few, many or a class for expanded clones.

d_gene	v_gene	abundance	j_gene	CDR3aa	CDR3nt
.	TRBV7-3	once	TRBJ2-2	CASSLQQGRNTGELFF	TGTGCCAGCAGCTTACAGCAGGGGAGGAACACCGGGGAGCTGTTTTTT
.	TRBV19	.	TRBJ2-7	CASSIPGSYEQYF	TGTGCCAGTAGTATTCCTGGTTCCTACGAGCAGTACTTC
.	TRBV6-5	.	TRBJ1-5	CASSYSRPPPGEPQHF	TGTGCCAGCAGTTACTCGAGGCCGCCCCCGGGGGAGCCCCAGCATTTT
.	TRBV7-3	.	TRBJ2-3	CASSSQGGSTDTQYF	TGTGCCAGCAGCTCCCAGGGGGGAAGCACAGATACGCAGTATTTT
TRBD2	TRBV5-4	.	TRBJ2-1	CASSPPSGRNNNEQFF	TGTGCCAGCAGCCCTCCGAGCGGGAGGAATAACAATGAGCAGTTCTTC
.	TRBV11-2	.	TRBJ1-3	CASSLVPGLSGNTIYF	TGTGCCAGCAGCTTAGTCCCGGGCCTCTCTGGAAACACCATATATTTT
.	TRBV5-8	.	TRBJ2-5	CASSFDRGASFGRETQYF	TGTGCCAGCAGCTTTGATCGGGGGGCCTCATTCGGGAGAGAGACCCAGTACTTC
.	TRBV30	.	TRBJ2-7	CAWSADSEQYF	TGTGCCTGGAGTGCTGATAGCGAGCAGTACTTC
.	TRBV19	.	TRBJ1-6	CASSTARKGRNSPLHF	TGTGCCAGTAGTACCGCGCGGAAGGGTAGAAACTCACCCCTCCACTTT
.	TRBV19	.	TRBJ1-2	CASSISAGSFGGYTF	TGTGCCAGTAGTATCTCGGCAGGCTCCTTTGGGGGCTACACCTTC
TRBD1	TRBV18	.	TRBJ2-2	CASSAGTANTGELFF	TGTGCCAGCTCAGCAGGGACAGCGAACACCGGGGAGCTGTTTTTT
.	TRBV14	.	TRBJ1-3	CASSQGLGTSGNTIYF	TGTGCCAGCAGCCAAGGGCTCGGGACAAGTGGAAACACCATATATTTT
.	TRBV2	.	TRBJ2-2	CASKGVEGITGELFF	TGTGCCAGCAAGGGCGTTGAGGGTATAACCGGGGAGCTGTTTTTT
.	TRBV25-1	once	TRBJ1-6	CASSEMGGRGSPLHF	TGTGCCAGCAGTGAAATGGGGGGGAGAGGTTCACCCCTCCACTTT
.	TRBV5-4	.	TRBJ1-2	CASSLGSSWYGYTF	TGTGCCAGCAGCTTAGGCAGTTCATGGTATGGCTACACCTTC
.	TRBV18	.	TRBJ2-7	CASSPSSQGEQYF	TGTGCCAGCTCACCGAGCTCCCAGGGCGAGCAGTACTTC
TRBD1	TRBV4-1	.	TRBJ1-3	CASSQEGGDRVTTSSGNTIYF	TGCGCCAGCAGCCAAGAGGGGGGGGACAGGGTTACCACCAGCTCTGGAAACACCATATATTTT
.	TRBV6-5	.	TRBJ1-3	CASSSPRSAGNTIYF	TGTGCCAGCAGTTCCCCTAGGTCCGCTGGAAACACCATATATTTT
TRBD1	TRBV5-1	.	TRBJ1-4	CASRAGTGTTNEKLFF	TGCGCCAGCAGGGCCGGGACAGGGACTACTAATGAAAAACTGTTTTTT
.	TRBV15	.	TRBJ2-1	CATSREVSSYNEQFF	TGTGCCACCAGCAGAGAAGTGAGCTCCTACAATGAGCAGTTCTTC
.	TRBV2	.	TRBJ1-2	CASTTGGRSAGYTF	TGTGCCAGTACGACGGGGGGGCGCTCGGCAGGCTACACCTTC
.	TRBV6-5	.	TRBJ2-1	CASSYSLTAGKFF	TGTGCCAGCAGTTACTCGCTTACCGCGGGTAAGTTCTTC
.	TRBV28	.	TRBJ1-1	CASSSPPLNTEAFF	TGTGCCAGCAGTTCCCCACCACTGAACACTGAAGCTTTCTTT
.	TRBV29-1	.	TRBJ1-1	CSVAPNTEAFF	TGCAGCGTTGCCCCGAACACTGAAGCTTTCTTT